The 2 T cell receptor beta chains in this list originate from one sample, sequenced in a study of T cells expressing NK-cell markers. TCRdb reanalyzed the 5' RACE reads and collapses them to one entry per CDR3 protein, without DNA. Seen in this sample are about 260,000 distinct CDR3 sequences; the ten most common clones hold 4% to 5%. What was sequenced was blood T cells: a sorted CD56 or NKG2C T cell subset, CD4+ or CD8+ T cells, or bulk PBMC T cells (not recorded which). Receptors were obtained from a woman between 18 and 75 years old in good health.

The genes are TRBV4-3 and TRBJ2-5; there is no DNA to check the TCRdb D call of TRBD1. CDR3 length equals 15 residues. The V gene's germline CDR1 is LGHNA and CDR2 YSLEER. The CDR3: CASSPQRGSPETQYF.

The chain couples TRBV7-3 to TRBJ2-1. Germline-derived CDR1 and CDR2 are SGHTA and FQGTGA. CDR3 size: 12 residues. The CDR3 here is CASSLTRNEQFF.